This T cell receptor beta chain appears in the sequencing data of a study of cytomegalovirus exposure and HLA in healthy donors. General study points: TCR beta chains numbering some 150 were designated cytomegalovirus-associated. The productive fraction for most TCR beta V segments was about 87% or about 30% in an earlier analysis.

Germline CDR1 SNHLY, CDR2 FYNNEI. The CDR3 extends over 14 amino acids. As for this clone: Its antigen is not identified.

There were likely unrecorded immune exposures, though donors were nominally healthy when sampled. The PCR made use of 60 Vbeta and 13 Jbeta primers. In the original processing: Later reanalysis found tens of millions of unique TCR beta chains, some 10 million of them shared. The assay was immunoSEQ multiplex PCR, and TCRdb's table has in-frame clones only and misses some. V and J calls and clone size are given by that table; D and trimming were obtained from the DNA. The sample lists roughly 99,000 clones; around three quarters were seen once. Source material: PBMCs. The chain uses TRBV2 and TRBJ2-5; possibly TRBD2 for D (7 bases). The better agreement between TRBJ2-7 and the DNA end casts doubt on the J call. The clonotype originates from a man aged 25-45 years in good health and CMV-seronegative. The chain's CDR3 is CASTGSAGVYEQYF. As DNA, the CDR3 is TGTGCCAGTACAGGGTCGGCGGGAGTCTACGAGCAGTACTTC.